One sample yielded the 14 T cell receptor beta chains listed below, sequenced in a study of blood T cell repertoires in COVID-19. Repertoires were generated with immunoSEQ multiplex PCR, while TCRdb's copy carries only in-frame clones and drops some. This table has 95,000 to 150,000 clones, roughly 90% appearing once. The sequenced sample was peripheral blood. Source of these receptors: a man aged 45-65 years with acute or convalescent COVID-19.

The J gene is TRBJ1-1, the V gene TRBV6-2 or TRBV6-3, with 12 bases identical to TRBD1. Germline V gene sequence: CDR1 MNHEY, CDR2 SVGEGT. The CDR3 totals 16 residues. V was pared by 4 bases and J by 5 bases, with 8 bases of the junction left unmatched. The CDR3: CASSSPGQGAETEAFF. The CDR3, as DNA: TGTGCCAGCAGTTCTCCGGGACAGGGGGCTGAAACTGAAGCTTTCTTT.

The chain carries TRBV5-5 and TRBJ1-6, with 9 nucleotides matching TRBD1. The V gene end was trimmed by 4 bases and the J gene end by 5 bases; junction bases not matched to a gene: 10. The germline CDR1 and CDR2 sequences are SGHKS and YYEKEE (reference sequence). CDR3 length: 17 residues. The CDR3 sequence: CASSAKVGQGDNSPLHF. The CDR3, as DNA: TGTGCCAGCAGCGCAAAGGTGGGACAGGGTGATAATTCACCCCTCCACTTT.

The chain joins TRBV7-2 to TRBJ1-1, with D possibly TRBD1 on 6 matching bases. The CDR3 totals 14 residues. V was pared by 3 bases and J by 4 bases, with 12 bases between. Germline V gives CDR1 SGHTA, CDR2 FQGNSA. CDR3 bases: TGTGCCAGCAGCTTTCAGGGGCGAGGCACTGAAGCTTTCTTT. Amino acid sequence: CASSFQGRGTEAFF.

V usage is TRBV2 and J usage is TRBJ1-6, with TRBD1 identical over 7 bases. V shed 4 bases and J 10 bases; nucleotides not matched to a gene: 7. CDR3 length: 14 residues. Looked up from germline, CDR1 is SNHLY and CDR2 is FYNNEI. CDR3 coding DNA: TGTGCCAGCAGTGTAAGACAGGGAGACTCACCCCTCCACTTT. This codes for CASSVRQGDSPLHF.

This clone was detected only a few times. The chain has TRBV10-3 and TRBJ1-1; D is undetermined. The CDR3 has 14 amino acids. V lost 2 bases, J lost 2 bases, and 9 bases lay in between. Germline V lookup: CDR1 ENHRY, CDR2 SYGVKD. The CDR3 spells CAISEQRVNTEAFF. CDR3 sequence (DNA): TGTGCCATCAGTGAGCAACGGGTAAACACTGAAGCTTTCTTT.

J is TRBJ2-5 and V is TRBV7-9, with D uncertain. Germline V gene data show CDR1 as SEHNR and CDR2 as FQNEAQ (reference sequence). Trimming cost V 5 bases and J 0 bases, with 10 bases left between them. CDR3 length: 14 residues. The CDR3 nucleotides read TGTGCCAGCAGCCCGTATCTAGACCAAGAGACCCAGTACTTC. Translation gives CASSPYLDQETQYF.

The rearrangement joins TRBV10-3 to TRBJ1-5; 7 nucleotides agree with TRBD1. V lost 6 bases to trimming and J lost 5 bases; unmatched junction nucleotides: 4. The length of the CDR3 is 13 residues. Germline V gives CDR1 ENHRY, CDR2 SYGVKD. CDR3 sequence (DNA): TGTGCCATCAGCGGGACAGAAGATCAGCCCCAGCATTTT. Protein: CAISGTEDQPQHF.

V gene TRBV2 combines with J gene TRBJ1-1; D gene uncertain. CDR3 size: 12 residues. The V end was cut by 1 base, the J end by 6 bases, with 6 bases between. Germline CDR1 is SNHLY and CDR2 is FYNNEI. In DNA form, the CDR3 reads TGTGCCAGCAGTGAAGTTGGCCCTGAAGCTTTCTTT. Amino acids: CASSEVGPEAFF.

The J gene is TRBJ1-1, the V gene TRBV4-1; D unresolved. The germline V gene has CDR1 MGHRA and CDR2 YSYEKL. V lost 3 bases, J lost 5 bases, and 10 bases lay in between. This CDR3 is built from 13 residues. CDR3 sequence reads: CASSHIEGTEAFF. The CDR3 DNA follows: TGCGCCAGCAGCCATATTGAGGGAACTGAAGCTTTCTTT.

This chain connects TRBV7-2 to TRBJ1-2, with D uncertain. This CDR3 contains 15 residues. Germline-derived CDR1 and CDR2 are SGHTA and FQGNSA. V dropped 5 bases and J dropped 4 bases, with 17 bases sitting between them. The CDR3, as DNA: TGTGCCAGCAGCCCAAACATCCGCCAGGTCTATGGCTACACCTTC. The encoded protein is CASSPNIRQVYGYTF.

The rearrangement links TRBV18 to TRBJ1-5, with D unclear. Germline V gives CDR1 KGHSH, CDR2 LQKENI. V lost 3 bases and J 0 bases, leaving 18 bases between the germline ends. The CDR3 consists of 18 residues. The CDR3 protein is CASSPPDWRRYSNQPQHF. The CDR3 bases are TGTGCCAGCTCACCCCCAGATTGGAGACGGTATAGCAATCAGCCCCAGCATTTT.

The chain carries TRBV3-1 (or the pseudogene TRBV3-2) and TRBJ2-5; 10 positions agree with TRBD2. The V segment lost 3 bases and the J segment 2 bases; nucleotides outside the gene matches: 3. The CDR3 runs to 15 residues. The germline gives CDR1 LGHDT, CDR2 YNNKEL (reference sequence). The CDR3 DNA sequence: TGTGCCAGCAGCCAGCTAGCGGGAGAACAAGAGACCCAGTACTTC. This sequence encodes CASSQLAGEQETQYF.

In DNA, the CDR3 is TGCGCCAGCAGCCCGGGACTAGCACCGCAGTATTTT. Protein: CASSPGLAPQYF. The rearrangement uses TRBV5-1 and TRBJ2-3, with 9 nucleotides matching TRBD2. The CDR3 extends over 12 amino acids. Germline-derived CDR1 and CDR2 are SGHRS and YFSETQ. Trimming at V came to 4 bases and at J to 10 bases, leaving 4 bases not matched to a gene. Full variable domain (missing parts from reference TRBV5-1 and TRBJ2-3): KAGVTQTPRYLIKTRGQQVTLSCSPISGHRSVSWYQQTPGQGLQFLFEYFSETQRNKGNFPGRFSGRQFSNSRSEMNVSTLELGDSALYLCASSPGLAPQYFGPGTRLTVL.

The CDR3 reads CASYRGQSYEQYF. The CDR3 DNA sequence: TGTGCCAGTTATAGGGGACAGAGCTACGAGCAGTACTTC. The chain links TRBV19 to TRBJ2-7; 7 bases are a match to TRBD1. Germline V gene sequence: CDR1 LNHDA, CDR2 SQIVND (reference sequence). This CDR3 region has 13 residues. Trimming cost V 8 bases and J 3 bases; bases outside gene matches: 7.